This TCR beta chain is from a study of long-term antiretroviral therapy in people with HIV. For the study at large: About a decade before 2015, the earliest samples were taken when ART was typically delayed. Overall study results and limits: Whereas controls had wider CDR3 length ranges, HIV repertoires had narrower ones.

To note about this clone: What it binds is not known.

Survey-level immunoSEQ v3.0 assays were run. Only in-frame clones appear in the TCRdb table, and some are missing; sequencing was by immunoSEQ multiplex PCR. Of roughly 19,000 clones in the sample, approximately 82% were seen once. Unmatched junction bases numbered 4, after V lost 3 bases and J lost 0 bases. Germline V gene data show CDR1 as MNHEY and CDR2 as SMNVEV (reference sequence). The CDR3 has 16 amino acids. Held in samples before DNA extraction were roughly 0.95-11 million cryopreserved PBMC. The rearrangement joins TRBV27 to TRBJ2-3; 9 bases fit TRBD2. This TCR was sampled from a man between 35 and 55 years old with HIV. The sample was unsorted PBMCs, taken about 2.5 years after starting antiretroviral therapy. CDR3 residues: CASSFGREGSTDTQYF. The CDR3, as DNA: TGTGCCAGCAGTTTCGGGCGGGAGGGAAGCACAGATACGCAGTATTTT.